This T cell receptor (beta chain) was sequenced in a study of CXCR3-negative and CXCR3-positive naive CD8 T cells. The CDR3 has 16 residues. Germline CDR1 SEHNR, CDR2 FQNEAQ (reference sequence). cDNA libraries for TRB were generated by 5' RACE incorporating UMI labels. TCRdb processed the 5' RACE reads again and assigns one entry to each CDR3 protein, with no DNA. Its table lists tens of thousands of distinct CDR3 sequences. General study findings and limits: Both naive subsets, CXCR3-negative and CXCR3-positive, displayed similar TRBV-TRBJ usage, unlike memory cells.

Comment on this clonotype: Its specificity is unknown.

The sequencing sample was made of naive CXCR3- CD8+ T cells from blood. This sample's subset: CD45RO-CCR7+CD27+CD95- naive CD8+ T cells lacking CXCR3 (TNR3-). The chain is built from TRBV7-9 and TRBJ2-3; TCRdb selects TRBD1, and the lack of DNA leaves this call unchecked. This clonotype was sampled from a human donor in good health. Some clones in this sample may be carry-over from other donors' samples. CDR3 protein: CASSPRQGAETDTQYF. The whole variable domain, filled in from reference TRBV7-9 and TRBJ2-3, reads DTGVSQNPRHKITKRGQNVTFRCDPISEHNRLYWYRQTLGQGPEFLTYFQNEAQLEKSRLLSDRFSAERPKGSFSTLEIQRTEQGDSAMYLCASSPRQGAETDTQYFGPGTRLTVL.